This T cell receptor (beta chain) appears in the sequencing data of a study of cytomegalovirus exposure and HLA in healthy donors. The PCR ran on 60 Vbeta and 13 Jbeta primers. Profiling relied on immunoSEQ multiplex PCR, and the TCRdb table lists in-frame clones only, not all of them. The data contain about 190,000 clones, roughly 80% of them singletons. The table lists this clone with a few counts. Trimming removed 3 bases from V and 2 bases from J; junction bases left unmatched: 3. The CDR3 is 14 amino acids. CDR1 is SGHNT, CDR2 YYREEE, per germline (reference sequence). The sample comprised PBMCs. V usage is TRBV5-4 and J usage is TRBJ2-7; 9 bases are a match to TRBD1. The receptor's source is a male donor in good health and CMV-seronegative. CDR3 protein: CASSWDRDTYEQYF. The CDR3, as DNA: TGTGCCAGCAGCTGGGACAGGGATACCTACGAGCAGTACTTC.